A selection of T cell receptor beta chains follows, all from one sample in a study of cytomegalovirus exposure and HLA in healthy donors. Clones were sequenced by immunoSEQ multiplex PCR, and TCRdb holds only the in-frame ones, with some missing. The sample consists of 150,000 to 200,000 clones, more than 75% of them appearing once. The sample was PBMCs. Source of these receptors: a woman between 25 and 40 years old in good health and CMV-seropositive. CDR3s include the opening cysteine and the closing phenylalanine or tryptophan. D genes are given only for firm matches. Size tells how often a clone was seen (once, few, many) or the class of an expanded clone, and some rows leave it out.

TRBJ2-5	-	few	TRBV4-1	TGCGCCAGCAGCTTCGGGGGTTCCGGGGAGACCCAGTACTTC	CASSFGGSGETQYF
TRBJ2-1	-	once	TRBV7-9	TGTGCCAGCAGCCTCCCGGCAGGGAACAATGAGCAGTTCTTC	CASSLPAGNNEQFF
TRBJ1-5	TRBD1	-	TRBV5-1	TGCGCCAGCAGCCCAGGACAGGAGAATCAGCCCCAGCATTTT	CASSPGQENQPQHF
TRBJ2-7	TRBD2	-	TRBV7-2	TGTGCCAGCACTCCGCGGGGGGGGAGGTACGAGCAGTACTTC	CASTPRGGRYEQYF
TRBJ1-5	TRBD1	-	TRBV5-4	TGTGCCAGCAGCTTTCAAGGGGGCAGCAATCAGCCCCAGCATTTT	CASSFQGGSNQPQHF
TRBJ2-2	-	-	TRBV10-1	TGCGCCAGCAAATTACGGCCCATTAACGACAGGATAGGCACCGGGGAGCTGTTTTTT	CASKLRPINDRIGTGELFF
TRBJ1-1	TRBD1	-	TRBV13	TGTGCCAGCAGCATGGGACAGGGGCTAATTGGTTTCTTT	CASSMGQGLIGFF
TRBJ2-1	-	-	TRBV19	TGTGCCAGTAGTACGGCGGATGAGCAGTTCTTC	CASSTADEQFF
TRBJ1-5	-	-	TRBV27	TGTGCCAGCAGTCGGGGTGACAGCAATCAGCCCCAGCATTTT	CASSRGDSNQPQHF
TRBJ1-5	TRBD1	-	TRBV28	TGTGCCAGCAGTGCCAACCTAAGACAGGGTAGGGGCAATCAGCCCCAGCATTTT	CASSANLRQGRGNQPQHF
TRBJ1-2	-	-	TRBV6-5	TGTGCCAGCAGTTACCGAAACAGGGATGGCTACACCTTC	CASSYRNRDGYTF
TRBJ2-5	TRBD2	few	TRBV7-7	TGTGCCAGCAGCCTAGAGGGAGGGGAGACCCAGTACTTC	CASSLEGGETQYF
TRBJ2-5	-	-	TRBV6-1	TGTGCCAGCAGTGATAGTTGGCAGGGTGGAGAGACCCAGTACTTC	CASSDSWQGGETQYF
TRBJ1-5	-	-	TRBV5-5	TGTGCCAGCAGCTTCTGGGCAGACGATAAGCCCCAGCATTTT	CASSFWADDKPQHF
TRBJ2-5	-	few	TRBV27	TGTGCCAGCAGAAATCCTCAAGAGACCCAGTACTTC	CASRNPQETQYF
TRBJ2-5	-	-	TRBV5-1	TGCGCCAGCAGCACGCACCCCACAGGGAAAGAGACCCAGTACTTC	CASSTHPTGKETQYF
TRBJ1-4	-	-	TRBV7-9	TGTGCCAGCAACCAGGAACCCCCTGAAAAACTGTTTTTT	CASNQEPPEKLFF
TRBJ1-2	TRBD1	-	TRBV30	TGTGCCTGGAGTGTGGGGACAGGGGACGGCTACACCTTC	CAWSVGTGDGYTF
TRBJ1-2	TRBD1	-	TRBV7-2	TGTGCCAGCAGCTTAGGGACAGGGGGTAAGGGCTACACCTTC	CASSLGTGGKGYTF
TRBJ1-3	-	-	TRBV28	TGTGCCAGCAGTTTACCGAGCTCTGGAAACACCATATATTTT	CASSLPSSGNTIYF
TRBJ1-2	TRBD1	few	TRBV10-1	TGCGCCAGCAGGCCCAGGGGGTGGGACTATGGCTACACCTTC	CASRPRGWDYGYTF
TRBJ2-5	-	-	TRBV5-1	TGCGCCAGCAGCCCCAATCTTGGGGGGGCGAAGGGGACCCAGTACTTC	CASSPNLGGAKGTQYF
TRBJ2-2	-	-	TRBV6-5	TGTGCCAGCAGCGTAGACACCGGGGAGCTGTTTTTT	CASSVDTGELFF
TRBJ2-2	TRBD2	-	TRBV9	TGTGCCAGCAGCACCTCCGGACTAGCGGGGAACACCGGGGAGCTGTTTTTT	CASSTSGLAGNTGELFF
TRBJ1-2	-	-	TRBV5-6	TGTGCCAGCAGCCTTTCTTACACAGGAAACTATGGCTACACCTTC	CASSLSYTGNYGYTF
TRBJ1-1	-	-	TRBV4-2	TGTGCCAGCAGCCACCCCCAGGCCCCAGGGGTAGGAAACCAGAGGCCTTTCTTT	CASSHPQAPGVGNQRPFF
TRBJ1-6	TRBD1	-	TRBV4-2	TGTGCCAGCAGCCAAGCAGGGGGCCCGAATAATTCACCCCTCCACTTT	CASSQAGGPNNSPLHF
TRBJ2-2	-	-	TRBV11-2	TGTGCCAGCAGCTTATCAGGGTCCGGGGAGCTGTTTTTT	CASSLSGSGELFF
TRBJ2-7	-	-	TRBV9	TGTGCCAGCAGCCCCCAGGGGTCTAGGGTCTCCTACGAGCAGTACTTC	CASSPQGSRVSYEQYF
TRBJ1-4	-	few	TRBV4-1	TGCGCCAGCAGCCAAGAAGGGGGTACTAATGAAAAACTGTTTTTT	CASSQEGGTNEKLFF
TRBJ1-5	-	few	TRBV7-8	TGTGCCAGCAGCTTACAGGGCTTTGTCGGTAGCAATCAGCCCCAGCATTTT	CASSLQGFVGSNQPQHF
TRBJ2-3	TRBD2	-	TRBV27	TGTGCCAGCAGTTTGGGTCCTAGCGGGGGCACCGATACGCAGTATTTT	CASSLGPSGGTDTQYF
TRBJ1-6	TRBD1	-	TRBV7-2	TGTGCCAGCACCATAAGACAGGGGAATTCACCCCTCCACTTT	CASTIRQGNSPLHF
TRBJ1-3	-	-	TRBV5-1	TGCGCCAGCAGCTTGGGACAACTTAGCTCTGGAAACACCATATATTTT	CASSLGQLSSGNTIYF
TRBJ1-6	TRBD1	-	TRBV2	TGTGCCAGCAGGGAACAAGGGGGCCGGAGCTCCTATAATTCACCCCTCCACTTT	CASREQGGRSSYNSPLHF
TRBJ2-5	TRBD1	few	TRBV7-9	TGTGCCAGCAGCTTAGATGCCGGGACAGGGGAGGAGGAGACCCAGTACTTC	CASSLDAGTGEEETQYF
TRBJ2-2	TRBD2	once	TRBV4-3	TGCGCCAGCAGCCAAGAGTCCCTAACTAGCGGGGGGTCTAACACCGGGGAGCTGTTTTTT	CASSQESLTSGGSNTGELFF
TRBJ2-7	-	-	TRBV7-2	TGTGCCAGCAGCTCCCCAAGGGGGTCCTACGAGCAGTACTTC	CASSSPRGSYEQYF
TRBJ1-3	-	few	TRBV5-8	TGTGCCAGCAGCCGAGGACAGAGCTCTGGAAACACCATATATTTT	CASSRGQSSGNTIYF
TRBJ2-7	-	-	TRBV27	TGTGCCAGCAGCTCCCAGGGCTACGAGCAGTACTTC	CASSSQGYEQYF
TRBJ1-4	-	-	TRBV2	TGTGCCAGCACGAGGAGTGGCAAACTGTTTTTT	CASTRSGKLFF
TRBJ2-3	TRBD1	few	TRBV4-1	TGCGCCAGCAGCCAAGAGGGACAGGGGCGAGATACGCAGTATTTT	CASSQEGQGRDTQYF
TRBJ1-6	TRBD1	few	TRBV28	TGTGCCAGCATCCAGGGGGCAGGTGGGTCACCCCTCCACTTT	CASIQGAGGSPLHF
TRBJ2-3	TRBD2	-	TRBV2	TGTGCCAGCAGGCAAAGCCTAGCGGGGGAGACCCGCACAGATACGCAGTATTTT	CASRQSLAGETRTDTQYF
TRBJ1-1	-	-	TRBV9	TGTGCCAGCAGCGCCTCAGGAGGCGCGAACACTGAAGCTTTCTTT	CASSASGGANTEAFF
TRBJ1-2	TRBD1	-	TRBV4-3	TGCGCCAGCAGCCCTCGACCCTCGACAGGGGCACATGGCTACACCTTC	CASSPRPSTGAHGYTF
TRBJ2-7	TRBD1	-	TRBV27	TGTGCCAGCTGGAACCACAGGGGCGAGCAGTACTTC	CASWNHRGEQYF
TRBJ2-7	TRBD1	-	TRBV7-9	TGTGCCAGCAGCTTGGGGACAGGGTATTCGAGGGAGCAGTACTTC	CASSLGTGYSREQYF
TRBJ2-1	-	-	TRBV5-1	TGCGCCAGCAGCTTGGTGACAGAGGCCTACAATGAGCAGTTCTTC	CASSLVTEAYNEQFF
TRBJ2-5	-	-	TRBV18	TGTGCCAGCTCACCTCAGAGGAGCCGGGAGACCCAGTACTTC	CASSPQRSRETQYF
TRBJ1-2	-	once	TRBV4-2	TGTGCCAGCAGCCAAGATCCAGACAGGAACTATGGCTACACCTTC	CASSQDPDRNYGYTF
TRBJ2-2	TRBD2	-	TRBV19	TGTGCCAGTAGTATTAGCGGGGCCTACACCGGGGAGCTGTTTTTT	CASSISGAYTGELFF
TRBJ2-7	-	-	TRBV28	TGTGCCAGCAGTTCCCCTCAGGGTGGCTACGAGCAGTACTTC	CASSSPQGGYEQYF
TRBJ1-4	-	-	TRBV27	TGTGCCAGCAGATACAGGGACGAAAAACTGTTTTTT	CASRYRDEKLFF
TRBJ2-1	-	-	TRBV29-1	TGCAGCGGGACAGAATCTTACAATGAGCAGTTCTTC	CSGTESYNEQFF